This TCR beta chain was captured by sequencing in a study of CD8+ T cells in alopecia areata. Overall study results and limits: During tofacitinib treatment, many expanded lesional clones remained in scalp and blood.

TCR sequencing used cDNA made by reverse transcription of extracted RNA. Method: immunoSEQ multiplex PCR; TCRdb's copy keeps in-frame clones and lacks some. The table records about 140,000 clones, 86% of them present only once. Sample treatment: oral pan-JAK inhibitor, 5-10 mg twice daily. Regarding this clone: Its antigen is not identified.

V shed 4 bases and J shed 0 bases, with 16 bases lying between them. CDR1 and CDR2 (germline): SGHVS, FQNEAQ. This CDR3 contains 17 residues. The chain couples TRBV7-8 to TRBJ2-4; D remains ambiguous. The material sequenced was CD8+ T cells sorted from blood, taken at week 4, from a patient treated with tofacitinib. The TCR originated in a human donor with alopecia areata. As DNA, the CDR3 is TGTGCCAGCAGCTCGGGCCCCTACCAAATAGCCAAAAACATTCAGTACTTC. This translates into CASSSGPYQIAKNIQYF.